One and the same sample provided the 5 T cell receptor beta chains below, sequenced in a study of long-term antiretroviral therapy in people with HIV. It was version v3.0 of the immunoSEQ assay that was run at survey level. Repertoires were generated with immunoSEQ multiplex PCR, while TCRdb's copy carries only in-frame clones and drops some. Of some 19,000 clones in the sample, roughly 79% were seen once. Sequenced material: unsorted PBMCs, taken 2.2 years after starting antiretroviral therapy. These receptors were taken from a man aged 45-65 years with HIV.

The V gene is TRBV27, the J gene TRBJ2-3; 9 nucleotides agree with TRBD2. Germline-derived CDR1 and CDR2 are MNHEY and SMNVEV (reference sequence). Trimming at V came to 3 bases and at J to 7 bases, leaving 5 bases not matched to a gene. The CDR3 totals 14 residues. Here the CDR3 DNA reads TGTGCCAGCAGTTTTAGCGGGAGTGTGAATACGCAGTATTTT. The encoded protein is CASSFSGSVNTQYF.

The V gene is TRBV6-5, the J gene TRBJ1-1; a weak D match, TRBD1 (5 bases). The CDR3 runs to 14 residues. Trimming removed 7 bases at V and 4 bases at J, with 16 bases between. The germline gives CDR1 MNHEY, CDR2 SVGAGI. The CDR3 sequence: CASIPKGRSTEAFF. The CDR3 DNA reads TGTGCCAGCATTCCCAAGGGGCGGAGCACTGAAGCTTTCTTT.

The chain is built from TRBV6-1 and TRBJ1-2; 7 nucleotides match TRBD1. The ends lost 0 bases at V and 3 bases at J; junction bases unmatched: 4. This CDR3 is built from 15 residues. Germline assignment: CDR1 MNHNS and CDR2 SASEGT. The CDR3: CASSEAPGGHYGYTF. In nucleotides, the CDR3 is TGTGCCAGCAGTGAAGCGCCAGGGGGGCACTATGGCTACACCTTC.

This clone was counted between two and nine times. The chain is built from TRBV18 and TRBJ2-7; 8 bases match TRBD1. The CDR3 runs 14 residues. Germline V gives CDR1 KGHSH, CDR2 LQKENI. J gave up 9 bases and V 3 bases, and 10 bases lay outside the gene matches. Written as DNA, the CDR3 is TGTGCCAGCTCACCCATCCTACAGGGGGACGGGCAGTACTTC. Amino acid sequence: CASSPILQGDGQYF.

The chain carries TRBV7-2 and TRBJ1-1; tentative D call: TRBD1 (5 bases). The CDR3 is 13 amino acids. The V end was cut by 5 bases, the J end by 0 bases, with 7 bases between. Germline V CDR1 and CDR2: SGHTA, FQGNSA. The CDR3 coding sequence is TGTGCCAGCAGCCGACAGATGAACACTGAAGCTTTCTTT. Translating gives CASSRQMNTEAFF.